A selection of T cell receptor beta chains follows, all from one sample in a study of blood T cell repertoires in COVID-19. The table came from immunoSEQ multiplex PCR; TCRdb's copy has only in-frame clones and leaves some out. This table has 150,000 or so clones, about 83% appearing once. The specimen was peripheral blood. The receptors derive from a woman aged 55-75 years with COVID-19, enrolled during active disease. Each CDR3 is given with its conserved first and last residue. Fields, in order: V gene, clone size, J gene, D gene, CDR3 DNA, CDR3 protein. The D gene is left open where the match is weak. Clone size, where shown, is once, few, many, or a class for clones that have expanded.

v_call: TRBV6-6; clone_size: NA; j_call: TRBJ1-3; d_call: TRBD1; cdr3_nt: TGTGCCAGCAGAGCACAAACAGGGGCCGGAAACACCATATATTTT; cdr3_aa: CASRAQTGAGNTIYF
v_call: TRBV5-1; clone_size: NA; j_call: TRBJ2-1; d_call: TRBD1; cdr3_nt: TGCGCCAGCAGCTTGGGGCCGGGACAGTTCAATGAGCAGTTCTTC; cdr3_aa: CASSLGPGQFNEQFF
v_call: TRBV12-5; clone_size: NA; j_call: TRBJ1-3; d_call: NA; cdr3_nt: TGTGCTAGTGGTTTGTCTCGGGGGGCGAGCTCTGGAAACACCATATATTTT; cdr3_aa: CASGLSRGASSGNTIYF
v_call: TRBV19; clone_size: few; j_call: TRBJ1-1; d_call: NA; cdr3_nt: TGTGCCAGTAGCCGGCCCCTCTCCAGGGCTGGGAACACTGAAGCTTTCTTT; cdr3_aa: CASSRPLSRAGNTEAFF
v_call: TRBV5-1; clone_size: NA; j_call: TRBJ1-2; d_call: TRBD1; cdr3_nt: TGCGCCAGCAGTGCTGACAGGGCGGTCTATGGCTACACCTTC; cdr3_aa: CASSADRAVYGYTF
v_call: TRBV4-2; clone_size: once; j_call: TRBJ1-1; d_call: TRBD1; cdr3_nt: TGTGCCAGCAGCCAAGGGGGACAGAGGGGCACTGAAGCTTTCTTT; cdr3_aa: CASSQGGQRGTEAFF
v_call: TRBV13; clone_size: NA; j_call: TRBJ1-1; d_call: TRBD1; cdr3_nt: TGTGCCAGCACCGGGACAGGGATCTCGAACACTGAAGCTTTCTTT; cdr3_aa: CASTGTGISNTEAFF
v_call: TRBV18; clone_size: NA; j_call: TRBJ2-5; d_call: TRBD1; cdr3_nt: TGTGCCAGCTCACCCGGGACAGTCCAAGAGACCCAGTACTTC; cdr3_aa: CASSPGTVQETQYF
v_call: TRBV5-1; clone_size: once; j_call: TRBJ1-6; d_call: TRBD1; cdr3_nt: TGCGCCAGCAGCCGGGACAGCTCTAATTCACCCCTCCACTTT; cdr3_aa: CASSRDSSNSPLHF
v_call: TRBV11-2; clone_size: NA; j_call: TRBJ1-1; d_call: TRBD1; cdr3_nt: TGTGCCAGCAGTTTTGAGACAGGGTCTGAAGCTTTCTTT; cdr3_aa: CASSFETGSEAFF
v_call: TRBV27; clone_size: NA; j_call: TRBJ2-1; d_call: TRBD2; cdr3_nt: TGTGCCAGCAGTTTAAGCGGGAGCTCCTACAATGAGCAGTTCTTC; cdr3_aa: CASSLSGSSYNEQFF
v_call: TRBV2; clone_size: NA; j_call: TRBJ1-6; d_call: TRBD1; cdr3_nt: TGTGCCAGCAGTGAGCTAGGGGGCCCCATCTATAATTCACCCCTCCACTTT; cdr3_aa: CASSELGGPIYNSPLHF
v_call: TRBV9; clone_size: NA; j_call: TRBJ1-2; d_call: NA; cdr3_nt: TGTGCCAGCAGCGTAAATGTGGCGGTTAACTATGGCTACACCTTC; cdr3_aa: CASSVNVAVNYGYTF
v_call: TRBV11-1; clone_size: NA; j_call: TRBJ2-7; d_call: NA; cdr3_nt: TGTGCCAGCAGCTCCCCTAGCGCTCATAAGTACGAGCAGTACTTC; cdr3_aa: CASSSPSAHKYEQYF
v_call: TRBV12-3/TRBV12-4; clone_size: NA; j_call: TRBJ2-2; d_call: NA; cdr3_nt: TGTGCCAGCAGTTTGGAGGGGGAGCTGTTTTTT; cdr3_aa: CASSLEGELFF